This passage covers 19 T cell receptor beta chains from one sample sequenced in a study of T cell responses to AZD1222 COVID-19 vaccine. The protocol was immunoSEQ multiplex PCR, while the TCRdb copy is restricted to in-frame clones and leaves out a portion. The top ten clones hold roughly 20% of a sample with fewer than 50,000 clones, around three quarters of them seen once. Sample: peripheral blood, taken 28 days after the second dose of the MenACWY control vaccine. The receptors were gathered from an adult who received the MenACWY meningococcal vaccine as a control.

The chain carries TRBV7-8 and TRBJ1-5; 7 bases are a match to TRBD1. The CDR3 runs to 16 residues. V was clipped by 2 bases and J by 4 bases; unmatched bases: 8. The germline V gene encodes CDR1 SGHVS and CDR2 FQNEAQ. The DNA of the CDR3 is TGTGCCAGCAGCTTAAGACAGGGAGGGACTAATCAGCCCCAGCATTTT. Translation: CASSLRQGGTNQPQHF.

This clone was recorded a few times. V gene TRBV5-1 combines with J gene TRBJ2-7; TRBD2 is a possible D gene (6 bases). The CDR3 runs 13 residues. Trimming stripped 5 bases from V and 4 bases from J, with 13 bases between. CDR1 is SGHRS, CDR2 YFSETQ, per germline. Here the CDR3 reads CASSSGLKYEQYF. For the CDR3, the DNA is TGCGCCAGCAGTTCTGGACTAAAATACGAGCAGTACTTC.

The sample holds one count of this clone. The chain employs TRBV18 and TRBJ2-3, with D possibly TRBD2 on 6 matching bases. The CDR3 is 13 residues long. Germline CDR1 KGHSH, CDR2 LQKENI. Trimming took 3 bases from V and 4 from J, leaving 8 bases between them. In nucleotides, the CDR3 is TGTGCCAGCTCACCTCGGGGGTCAGATACGCAGTATTTT. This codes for CASSPRGSDTQYF.

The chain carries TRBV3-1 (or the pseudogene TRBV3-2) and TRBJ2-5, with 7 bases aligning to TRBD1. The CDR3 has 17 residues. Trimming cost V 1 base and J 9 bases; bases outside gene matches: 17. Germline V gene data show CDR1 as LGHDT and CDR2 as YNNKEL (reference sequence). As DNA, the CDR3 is TGTGCCAGCAGCCAAGTTAGTCACAGGGGTCCGCAAGGAGCCCAGTACTTC. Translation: CASSQVSHRGPQGAQYF.

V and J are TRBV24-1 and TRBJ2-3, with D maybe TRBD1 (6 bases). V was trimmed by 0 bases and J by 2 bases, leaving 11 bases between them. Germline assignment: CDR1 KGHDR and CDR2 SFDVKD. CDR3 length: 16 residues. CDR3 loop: CATSDLTGSNTDTQYF. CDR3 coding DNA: TGTGCCACCAGTGATTTGACAGGGAGTAACACAGATACGCAGTATTTT.

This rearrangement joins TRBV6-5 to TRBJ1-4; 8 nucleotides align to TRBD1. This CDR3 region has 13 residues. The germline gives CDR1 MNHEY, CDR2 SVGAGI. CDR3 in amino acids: CASGDRPNEKLFF. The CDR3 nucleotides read TGTGCTTCAGGGGACAGGCCGAATGAAAAACTGTTTTTT.

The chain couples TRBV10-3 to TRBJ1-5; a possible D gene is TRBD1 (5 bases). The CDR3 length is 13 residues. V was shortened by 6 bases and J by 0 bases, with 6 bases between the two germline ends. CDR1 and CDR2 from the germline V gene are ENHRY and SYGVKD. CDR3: CAISRDSNQPQHF. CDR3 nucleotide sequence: TGTGCCATCAGCAGGGATAGCAATCAGCCCCAGCATTTT.

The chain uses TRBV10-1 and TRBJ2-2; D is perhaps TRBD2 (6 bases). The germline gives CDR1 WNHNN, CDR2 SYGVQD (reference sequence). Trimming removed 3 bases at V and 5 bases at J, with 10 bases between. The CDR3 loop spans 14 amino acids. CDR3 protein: CASSDAGWTGELFF. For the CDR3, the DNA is TGCGCCAGCAGTGATGCGGGATGGACCGGGGAGCTGTTTTTT.

The CDR3 loop reads CASSVAIPGTSGNTIYF. In DNA, the CDR3 is TGTGCCAGCAGCGTAGCTATCCCGGGGACCTCTGGAAACACCATATATTTT. The chain joins TRBV9 to TRBJ1-3, with D tentatively TRBD1 (5 bases). Germline V gives CDR1 SGDLS, CDR2 YYNGEE. Trimming shortened V by 0 bases and J by 0 bases, and 13 bases separated the two germline ends. The CDR3 length is 17 residues.

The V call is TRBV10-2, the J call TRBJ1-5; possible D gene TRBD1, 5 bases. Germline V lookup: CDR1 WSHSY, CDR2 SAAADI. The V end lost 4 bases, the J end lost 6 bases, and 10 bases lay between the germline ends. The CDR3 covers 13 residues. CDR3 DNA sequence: TGCGCCAGCAGTGGACAGCCCGCTCAGCCCCAGCATTTT. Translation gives CASSGQPAQPQHF.

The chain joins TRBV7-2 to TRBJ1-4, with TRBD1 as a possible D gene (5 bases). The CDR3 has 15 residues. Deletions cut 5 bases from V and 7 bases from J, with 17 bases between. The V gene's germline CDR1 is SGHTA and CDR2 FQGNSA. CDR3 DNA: TGTGCCAGCAGCCATCGGACACACGGGAGTGAAAAACTGTTTTTT. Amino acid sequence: CASSHRTHGSEKLFF.

The CDR3: CSVGQGDGSPLHF. CDR3 bases: TGCAGCGTTGGACAGGGGGATGGCTCACCCCTCCACTTT. The chain links TRBV29-1 to TRBJ1-6, with 9 bases lining up with TRBD1. The CDR3 is 13 amino acids. Unmatched junction bases numbered 5, after V lost 4 bases and J lost 10 bases. Germline lookup yields CDR1 SQVTM and CDR2 ANQGSEA.

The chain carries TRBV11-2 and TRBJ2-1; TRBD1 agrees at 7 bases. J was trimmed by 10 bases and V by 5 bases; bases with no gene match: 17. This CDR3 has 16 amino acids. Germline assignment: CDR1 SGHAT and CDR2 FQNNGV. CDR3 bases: TGTGCCAGCAGCCCTACCCCGACAGGGTGGGTTGAGGAGCAGTTCTTC. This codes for CASSPTPTGWVEEQFF.

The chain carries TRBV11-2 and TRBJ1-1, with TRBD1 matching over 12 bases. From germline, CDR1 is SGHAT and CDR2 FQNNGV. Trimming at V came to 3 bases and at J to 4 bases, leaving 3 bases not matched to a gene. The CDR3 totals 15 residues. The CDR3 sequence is CASSFRGQGATEAFF. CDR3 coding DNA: TGTGCCAGCAGCTTTAGGGGACAGGGGGCCACTGAAGCTTTCTTT.

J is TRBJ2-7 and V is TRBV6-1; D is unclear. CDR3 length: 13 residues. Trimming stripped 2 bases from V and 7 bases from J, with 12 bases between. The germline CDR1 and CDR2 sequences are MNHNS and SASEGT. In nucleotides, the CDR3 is TGTGCCAGCAGTGAAAGAAGAGCGAGAGAGCAGTACTTC. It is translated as CASSERRAREQYF.

The CDR3 here is CASSNFSGPHTGELFF. The CDR3 nucleotides read TGTGCCAGCAGCAATTTTAGCGGACCTCACACCGGGGAGCTGTTTTTT. The V and J genes are TRBV21-1 and TRBJ2-2; the table's D call TRBD2 went unverified against the DNA. TRBV21-1 is marked as a pseudogene. The CDR3 is 16 residues long.

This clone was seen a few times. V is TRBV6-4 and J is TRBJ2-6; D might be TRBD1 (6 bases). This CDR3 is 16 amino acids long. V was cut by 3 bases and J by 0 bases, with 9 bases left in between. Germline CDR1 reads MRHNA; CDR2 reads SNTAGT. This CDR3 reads CASSEGTNSGANVLTF. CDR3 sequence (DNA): TGTGCCAGCAGTGAGGGGACAAACTCTGGGGCCAACGTCCTGACTTTC.

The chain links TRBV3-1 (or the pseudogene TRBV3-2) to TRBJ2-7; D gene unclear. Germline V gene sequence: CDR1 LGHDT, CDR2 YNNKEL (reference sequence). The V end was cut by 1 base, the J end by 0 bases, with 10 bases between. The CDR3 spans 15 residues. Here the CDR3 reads CASSQVRQDSYEQYF. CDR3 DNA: TGTGCCAGCAGCCAAGTGCGGCAGGACTCCTACGAGCAGTACTTC.

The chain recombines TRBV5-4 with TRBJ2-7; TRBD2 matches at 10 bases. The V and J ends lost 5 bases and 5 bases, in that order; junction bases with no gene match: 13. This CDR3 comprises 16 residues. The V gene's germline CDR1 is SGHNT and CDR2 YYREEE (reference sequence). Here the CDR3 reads CASRPSLAGVTHEQYF. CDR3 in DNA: TGTGCCAGCAGACCTTCTCTAGCGGGAGTAACCCACGAGCAGTACTTC.